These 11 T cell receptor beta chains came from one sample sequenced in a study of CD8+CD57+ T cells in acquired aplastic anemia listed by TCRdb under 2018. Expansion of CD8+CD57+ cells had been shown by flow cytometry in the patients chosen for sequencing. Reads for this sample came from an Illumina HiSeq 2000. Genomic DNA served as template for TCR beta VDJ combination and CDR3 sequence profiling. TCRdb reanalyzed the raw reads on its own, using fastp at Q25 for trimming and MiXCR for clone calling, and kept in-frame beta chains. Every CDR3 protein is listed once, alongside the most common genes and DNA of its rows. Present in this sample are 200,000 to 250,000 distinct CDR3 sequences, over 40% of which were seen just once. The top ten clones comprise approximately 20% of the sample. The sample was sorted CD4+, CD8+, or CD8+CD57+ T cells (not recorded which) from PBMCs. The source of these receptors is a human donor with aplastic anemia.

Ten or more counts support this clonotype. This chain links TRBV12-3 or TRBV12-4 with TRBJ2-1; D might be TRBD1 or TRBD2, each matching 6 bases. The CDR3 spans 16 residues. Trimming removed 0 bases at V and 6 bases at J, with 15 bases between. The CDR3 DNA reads TGTGCCAGCAGTTTAGCGACGGGGGCGGACCGCAATGAGCAGTTCTTC. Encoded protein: CASSLATGADRNEQFF.

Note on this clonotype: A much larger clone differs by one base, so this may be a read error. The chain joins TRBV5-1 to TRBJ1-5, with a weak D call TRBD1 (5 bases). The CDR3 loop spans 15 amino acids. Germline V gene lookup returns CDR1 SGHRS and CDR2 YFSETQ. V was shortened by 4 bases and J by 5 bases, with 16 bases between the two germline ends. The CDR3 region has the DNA TGCGCCAGCAGCCTGCGGGACCTGACCTATCAGCCCCAGCATTTT. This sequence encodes CASSLRDLTYQPQHF.

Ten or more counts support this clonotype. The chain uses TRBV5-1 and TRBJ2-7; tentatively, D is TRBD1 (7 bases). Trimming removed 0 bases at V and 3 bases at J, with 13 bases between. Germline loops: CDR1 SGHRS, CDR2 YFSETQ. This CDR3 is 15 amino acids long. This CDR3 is CASSLGGDSFYEQYF. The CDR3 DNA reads TGCGCCAGCAGCTTGGGGGGGGACAGCTTCTACGAGCAGTACTTC.

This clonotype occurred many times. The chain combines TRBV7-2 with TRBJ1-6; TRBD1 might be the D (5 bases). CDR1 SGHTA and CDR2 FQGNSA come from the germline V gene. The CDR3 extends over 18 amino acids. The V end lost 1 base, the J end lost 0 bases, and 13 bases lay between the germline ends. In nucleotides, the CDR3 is TGTGCCAGCAGCTTAGTAGGGAGTGGGGGCTCCTATAATTCACCCCTCCACTTT. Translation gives CASSLVGSGGSYNSPLHF.

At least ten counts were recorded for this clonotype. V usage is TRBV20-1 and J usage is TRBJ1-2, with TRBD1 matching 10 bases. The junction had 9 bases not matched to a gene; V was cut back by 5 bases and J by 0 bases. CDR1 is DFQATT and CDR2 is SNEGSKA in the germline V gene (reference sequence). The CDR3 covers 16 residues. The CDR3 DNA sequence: TGCAGTGCTGGGGGGACAGGGGAGGAGGCTAACTATGGCTACACCTTC. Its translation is CSAGGTGEEANYGYTF.

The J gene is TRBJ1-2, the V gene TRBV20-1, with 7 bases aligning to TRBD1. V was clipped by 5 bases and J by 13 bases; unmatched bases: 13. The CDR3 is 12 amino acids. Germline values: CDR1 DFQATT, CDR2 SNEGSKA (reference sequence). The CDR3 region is CSAEDRRFGSTF. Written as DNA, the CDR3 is TGCAGTGCTGAGGACAGGAGGTTTGGAAGCACCTTC.

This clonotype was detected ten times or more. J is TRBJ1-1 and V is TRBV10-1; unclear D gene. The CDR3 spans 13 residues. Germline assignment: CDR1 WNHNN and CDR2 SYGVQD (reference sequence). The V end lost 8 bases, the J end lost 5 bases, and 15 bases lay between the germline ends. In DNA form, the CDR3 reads TGCGCCAGCCAACCTCTTATTGGTACTGAAGCTTTCTTT. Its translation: CASQPLIGTEAFF.

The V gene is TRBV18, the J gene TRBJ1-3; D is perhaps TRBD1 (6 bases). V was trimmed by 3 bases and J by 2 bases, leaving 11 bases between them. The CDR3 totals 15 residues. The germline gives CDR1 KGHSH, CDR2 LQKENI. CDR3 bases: TGTGCCAGCTCACCGCGGGGGCTAGCTGGAAACACCATATATTTT. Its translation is CASSPRGLAGNTIYF.

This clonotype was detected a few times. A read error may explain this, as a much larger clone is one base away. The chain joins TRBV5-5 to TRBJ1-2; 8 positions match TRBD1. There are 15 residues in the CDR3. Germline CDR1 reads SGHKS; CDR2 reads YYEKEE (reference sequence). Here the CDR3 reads CAGSFQGAANYGYTF. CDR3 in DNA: TGTGCCGGCAGCTTCCAGGGGGCAGCTAACTATGGCTACACCTTC.

CDR3 residues: CASTPRTGGLWENEKLFF. DNA of the CDR3: TGTGCCAGCACCCCTAGGACAGGGGGCTTATGGGAGAATGAAAAACTGTTTTTT. The chain carries TRBV7-9 and TRBJ1-4, with 11 nucleotides matching TRBD1. With 7 bases clipped from V and 5 bases from J, the junction kept 15 bases outside the gene matches. The length of the CDR3 is 18 residues. CDR1 SEHNR and CDR2 FQNEAQ come from the germline V gene (reference sequence).

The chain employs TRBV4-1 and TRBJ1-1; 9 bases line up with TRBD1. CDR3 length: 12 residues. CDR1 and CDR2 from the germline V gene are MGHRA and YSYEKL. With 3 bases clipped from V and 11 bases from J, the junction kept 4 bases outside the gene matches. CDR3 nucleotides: TGCGCCAGCAGCCAGGGACAGGGTAAGGCTTTCTTT. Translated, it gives CASSQGQGKAFF.